Listed here are 8 T cell receptor beta chains from one sample, sequenced in a study of high-grade serous ovarian cancer treatment subgroups. Tumor samples were taken before definitive surgery or chemotherapy. Method: immunoSEQ multiplex PCR; TCRdb's copy keeps in-frame clones and lacks some. This table holds some 4,400 clones, around 70% found once. Specimen: tumor tissue. These receptor sequences come from a human donor with high-grade serous ovarian cancer.

This chain uses TRBV5-1 with TRBJ2-1; TRBD2 is a possible D gene (5 bases). From germline, CDR1 is SGHRS and CDR2 YFSETQ. The CDR3 has 17 residues. The ends were cut back, 1 base at V and 5 bases at J, with 19 bases in the middle. The DNA for the CDR3 is TGCGCCAGCAGCTTGTATTCCGGAGGCGCGACCAACAATGAGCAGTTCTTC. Its protein is CASSLYSGGATNNEQFF.

This clone appeared a few times. The chain has TRBV7-9 and TRBJ1-6; D is undetermined. The germline V and J ends were trimmed by 6 bases and 10 bases, with 22 bases remaining between them. This CDR3 contains 16 residues. CDR1 and CDR2 from the germline V gene are SEHNR and FQNEAQ (reference sequence). The CDR3: CASRTWMAGRQSPLHF. In nucleotides, the CDR3 is TGTGCCAGCAGAACATGGATGGCGGGGAGGCAGTCACCCCTCCACTTT.

The chain couples TRBV7-8 to TRBJ1-4; D gene ambiguous. V lost 5 bases and J lost 0, with 16 bases in between. Germline V gene data show CDR1 as SGHVS and CDR2 as FQNEAQ. The CDR3 totals 17 residues. This chain's CDR3 is CASSPSLTATTNEKLFF. Here the CDR3 DNA reads TGTGCCAGCAGCCCCTCACTGACGGCGACAACTAATGAAAAACTGTTTTTT. Looking up the rest from reference TRBV7-8 and TRBJ1-4 gives the full variable domain: GAGVSQSPRYKVAKRGQDVALRCDPISGHVSLFWYQQALGQGPEFLTYFQNEAQLDKSGLPSDRFFAERPEGSVSTLKIQRTQQEDSAVYLCASSPSLTATTNEKLFFGSGTQLSVL.

The V and J genes are TRBV29-1 and TRBJ2-2, with D possibly being TRBD2 (6 bases). CDR3 length equals 12 residues. The V gene's germline CDR1 is SQVTM and CDR2 ANQGSEA. Trimming shortened V by 4 bases and J by 4 bases, and 7 bases separated the two germline ends. As DNA, the CDR3 is TGCAGCGTTGCGGGGGTCACCGGGGAGCTGTTTTTT. Its translation is CSVAGVTGELFF.

This chain joins TRBV6-5 and TRBJ2-3; TRBD2 agrees at 11 bases. Germline V gene data show CDR1 as MNHEY and CDR2 as SVGAGI. This CDR3 has 15 residues. Germline trimming cut 7 bases from V and 6 bases from J; bases unmatched to any gene: 9. The CDR3 spells CASTPETSGEDTQYF. CDR3 coding DNA: TGTGCCAGCACCCCCGAGACTAGCGGGGAGGATACGCAGTATTTT.

This clone showed up just a few times. This sequence joins TRBV6-6 and TRBJ1-1; 9 bases align to TRBD1. V shed 5 bases and J 5 bases; nucleotides not matched to a gene: 9. CDR1 and CDR2 from the germline V gene are MNHNY and SVGAGI (reference sequence). The CDR3 runs 15 residues. CDR3 nucleotide sequence: TGTGCCAGCAGTGGCGGCGGACAGGGGTGGACTGAAGCTTTCTTT. Its translation is CASSGGGQGWTEAFF.

The chain carries TRBV27 and TRBJ2-7, with no clear D. The germline V gene has CDR1 MNHEY and CDR2 SMNVEV (reference sequence). This CDR3 is 13 amino acids long. V was shortened by 0 bases and J by 1 base, with 4 bases between the two germline ends. The CDR3 loop is CASSLSQSYEQYF. The CDR3, as DNA: TGTGCCAGCAGTTTATCTCAGTCCTACGAGCAGTACTTC.

This chain links TRBV7-9 with TRBJ1-4; D ambiguous. The CDR3 sequence is 13 residues long. Trimming pared 0 bases from V and 12 bases from J, leaving 11 bases between. Germline-derived CDR1 and CDR2 are SEHNR and FQNEAQ (reference sequence). CDR3 nucleotides: TGTGCCAGCAGCTTAGCATTGGGGATCGAACTGTTTTTT. This codes for CASSLALGIELFF.